These T cell receptor beta chains were read from a single sample in a study of immune evolution from preneoplasia to lung adenocarcinoma. Sequencing used immunoSEQ multiplex PCR; TCRdb keeps in-frame clones, though not all of them. The sample consists of about 11,000 clones, about nine tenths of them appearing once. The material sequenced was FFPE invasive lung adenocarcinoma tissue. These receptors all come from a person aged 70 to 85 with invasive lung adenocarcinoma. Each CDR3 is given with its conserved first and last residue. The order of the fields is clone size, D gene, V gene, J gene, CDR3 DNA, CDR3 protein. A D gene is named only where the DNA matches it firmly. Some rows mark clone size as missing; the rest say once, few, many or name a class of expanded clone.

>-|-|TRBV10-2|TRBJ1-1
TGCGCCAGCAGTGGACTGAAGAACACTGAAGCTTTCTTT
CASSGLKNTEAFF
>-|TRBD1|TRBV15|TRBJ1-4
TGTGCCACCAGCATGGGACAGGGGGAGGAAAAACTGTTTTTT
CATSMGQGEEKLFF
>-|-|TRBV7-3|TRBJ2-3
TGTGCCAGCAGCCTTCGGGGTAGCGGCGATACGCAGTATTTT
CASSLRGSGDTQYF
>-|-|TRBV4-1|TRBJ1-5
TGCGCCAGCAGCCAAGATATTAATAGCAATCAGCCCCAGCATTTT
CASSQDINSNQPQHF
>-|-|TRBV5-1|TRBJ2-3
TGCGCCAGCAGCTCCATGGGGACGCAGTATTTT
CASSSMGTQYF
>once|-|TRBV5-1|TRBJ2-1
TGCGCCAGCAGCTTGGGTACAGGTAGGAATGAGCAGTTCTTC
CASSLGTGRNEQFF
>-|-|TRBV6-4|TRBJ2-1
TGTGCCAGCAGTGGCCACAATGAGCAGTTCTTC
CASSGHNEQFF
>-|TRBD1|TRBV6-1|TRBJ1-5
TGTGCCAGCAGTGAAGGGACAGGGGGCAAGGGCAATCAGCCCCAGCATTTT
CASSEGTGGKGNQPQHF
>-|TRBD1|TRBV28|TRBJ2-7
TGTGCCAGCAGCCGCTCGGGACAGGATTCCTACGAGCAGTACTTC
CASSRSGQDSYEQYF
>-|-|TRBV5-1|TRBJ1-1
TGCGCCAGCAGCTTGGGGTACGGCACCGGGGCTTTCTTT
CASSLGYGTGAFF
>-|TRBD2|TRBV7-8|TRBJ2-5
TGTGCCAGCAGCTCGCCACTAGCGGGAGGACCGGAGACCCAGTACTTC
CASSSPLAGGPETQYF
>-|TRBD2|TRBV28|TRBJ2-1
TGTGCCAGCAGTTCCCCTAGCGGGAGGGCCCTCGTTGAGCAGTTCTTC
CASSSPSGRALVEQFF
>-|TRBD1|TRBV11-2|TRBJ2-7
TGTGCCAGCAGCCTGGACAGGGGAGCCTCCTACGAGCAGTACTTC
CASSLDRGASYEQYF
>-|TRBD1|TRBV28|TRBJ1-2
TGTGCCAGCAGGTGGGACAGGGGGAAGTCTAACTATGGCTACACCTTC
CASRWDRGKSNYGYTF
>-|TRBD1|TRBV6-1|TRBJ2-3
TGTGCCAGCAGTGATTACGGACAGGGTACAGATACGCAGTATTTT
CASSDYGQGTDTQYF
>-|-|TRBV18|TRBJ2-7
TGTGCCAGCTCACCGATCCAGGACTCCTACGAGCAGTACTTC
CASSPIQDSYEQYF
>-|-|TRBV28|TRBJ1-1
TGTGCCACCGAGAAAGAGAACACTGAAGCTTTCTTT
CATEKENTEAFF
>-|-|TRBV19|TRBJ2-7
TGTGCCAGTAGTATAAGCGTCTCAGCCTACGAGCAGTACTTC
CASSISVSAYEQYF
>once|TRBD2|TRBV19|TRBJ2-3
TGTGCCAGTAGTAGGCAGGGACCGGGACTACACACAGATACGCAGTATTTT
CASSRQGPGLHTDTQYF
>-|TRBD2|TRBV7-2|TRBJ2-5
TGTGCCAGCAGGCCGGGACTAGCGGCAAACCAAGAGACCCAGTACTTC
CASRPGLAANQETQYF
>-|-|TRBV7-9|TRBJ2-2
TGTGCCAGCAGCTTGCGGGAATTAACAGCGCGCACCGGGGAGCTGTTTTTT
CASSLRELTARTGELFF
>-|-|TRBV27|TRBJ2-1
TGTGCCAGCAGTAGGCCTAATTACAATGAGCAGTTCTTC
CASSRPNYNEQFF
>-|-|TRBV30|TRBJ1-2
TGTGCCTGGTTATCTACAGTCTATGGCTACACCTTC
CAWLSTVYGYTF
>-|TRBD2|TRBV20-1|TRBJ2-1
TGCAGTGCTCCTGGGGGGGGTCAGCAGTTCTTC
CSAPGGGQQFF
>few|-|TRBV7-2|TRBJ2-7
TGTGCCAGCAGCCCAGAATTCTCCAAGCACTACGAGCAGTACTTC
CASSPEFSKHYEQYF
>-|-|TRBV6-6|TRBJ2-1
TGTGCCAGCAGTTCGGGGGTTACTGGCCCTTACACTGAGCAGTTCTTC
CASSSGVTGPYTEQFF
>-|-|TRBV7-2|TRBJ2-7
TGTGCCAGCAGCTTAGGACAGGACCTCTACGAGCAGTACTTC
CASSLGQDLYEQYF
>few|-|TRBV4-2|TRBJ2-7
TGTGCCAGCAGCCAAGAGTCCGGGACAATCTACGAGCAGTACTTC
CASSQESGTIYEQYF
>-|-|TRBV4-2|TRBJ2-2
TGTGCCAGCAGCCAAGATCTGCGGTTCCTGGAGGGGGAGCTGTTTTTT
CASSQDLRFLEGELFF
>-|-|TRBV6-1|TRBJ2-7
TGTGCCAGCAGTGAAGTGAGAGAGCAGTACTTC
CASSEVREQYF
>-|-|TRBV20-1|TRBJ1-1
TGCAGTGCTAGAATGTCAATGTTAACTTTCTTT
CSARMSMLTFF
>-|TRBD1|TRBV28|TRBJ1-2
TGTGCCAGCAGTTTTGTTTCTGGGACAGAGCCCTATGGCTACACCTTC
CASSFVSGTEPYGYTF
>-|TRBD1|TRBV5-4|TRBJ1-4
TGTGCCAGCAGCTCCTGGACAGGAGGAAATGAAAAACTGTTTTTT
CASSSWTGGNEKLFF
>-|-|TRBV18|TRBJ2-7
TGTGCCAGCTCACCCGGACAAGAGCAGTACTTC
CASSPGQEQYF
>-|TRBD1|TRBV5-4|TRBJ1-1
TGTGCCAGCAGCTTCGACAGGGGGTACACTGAAGCTTTCTTT
CASSFDRGYTEAFF
>-|TRBD2|TRBV9|TRBJ2-2
TGTGCCAGCAGCGCAGGACTAGCGTGGAACACCGGGGAGCTGTTTTTT
CASSAGLAWNTGELFF
>-|-|TRBV7-9|TRBJ2-7
TGTGCCAGCAGCTTTCAACTCGCGGAGACCAAGGCCTACGAGCAGTACTTC
CASSFQLAETKAYEQYF
>-|TRBD2|TRBV9|TRBJ2-1
TGTGCCAGCAGCGTAGGCCTAGCGGGGGGGCCCGTCAATGCCTACAATGAGCAGTTCTTC
CASSVGLAGGPVNAYNEQFF
>-|TRBD2|TRBV6-4|TRBJ2-7
TGTGCCAGCACCGGACTAGCGGGACTAGGCCACGAGCAGTACTTC
CASTGLAGLGHEQYF
>-|TRBD1|TRBV7-9|TRBJ2-3
TGTGCCAGCAGCTTGAGGACAGGCATGGATACGCAGTATTTT
CASSLRTGMDTQYF
>-|TRBD2|TRBV9|TRBJ2-1
TGTGCCAGCAGCGTGCACTGGGCGGGAGAGACGAGCTCCTACAATGAGCAGTTCTTC
CASSVHWAGETSSYNEQFF
>-|-|TRBV30|TRBJ1-1
TGTGCCTGGGATCTCGGGCCGGGCACTGAAGCTTTCTTT
CAWDLGPGTEAFF
>-|TRBD2|TRBV27|TRBJ2-3
TGTGCCAGCAGTCTTCTGACTAGCGGGGGGGCCTTGTGGACGCAGTATTTT
CASSLLTSGGALWTQYF
>-|-|TRBV29-1|TRBJ1-2
TGCAGCGGCGCGGGAGGTGGTGGCTACACCTTC
CSGAGGGGYTF
>few|-|TRBV5-6|TRBJ2-7
TGTGCCAGCAGCTTCCGGAGTCGCTCCTACGAGCAGTACTTC
CASSFRSRSYEQYF
>-|TRBD1|TRBV27|TRBJ1-2
TGTGCCAGCAGTTTATCCCAGGGGGCCGTTGGCTACACCTTC
CASSLSQGAVGYTF
>-|TRBD1|TRBV6-5|TRBJ2-1
TGTGCCAGCAGTGCGGACAGGGACTCCTACAATGAGCAGTTCTTC
CASSADRDSYNEQFF
>-|TRBD2|TRBV9|TRBJ2-2
TGTGCCAGCAGCGTATCCCCTTTGACTAGCAGACGCACCGGGGAGCTGTTTTTT
CASSVSPLTSRRTGELFF
>-|TRBD1|TRBV11-1|TRBJ2-1
TGTGCCAGCAGCTCGACAGAGGGGGCTGCCAATGAGCAGTTCTTC
CASSSTEGAANEQFF
>-|-|TRBV4-2|TRBJ2-1
TGTGCCAGCAGAACAGGGTCTAGCTCCTACAATGAGCAGTTCTTC
CASRTGSSSYNEQFF
>-|TRBD1|TRBV18|TRBJ1-1
TGTGCCAGCTCACCATGGACAGGCATCGTTCAGTACACTGAAGCTTTCTTT
CASSPWTGIVQYTEAFF
>-|TRBD1|TRBV27|TRBJ2-2
TGTGCCAGCAGGTCCAGGGACAGGGGTTACCTTATAACGAACACCGGGGAGCTGTTTTTT
CASRSRDRGYLITNTGELFF
>-|-|TRBV20-1|TRBJ2-3
TGCAGTGCAAGGAGGACGAGGGCGCAGTATTTT
CSARRTRAQYF
>once|-|TRBV11-2|TRBJ1-2
TGTGCCAGCAGCATTAGGAGGGTTGCAAACTATGGCTACACCTTC
CASSIRRVANYGYTF
>few|-|TRBV7-9|TRBJ1-2
TGTGCCAGCGCACCGAGCGAGGGTGGCTACACCTTC
CASAPSEGGYTF
>-|-|TRBV27|TRBJ2-3
TGTGCCATCTCAGATACGCAGTATTTT
CAISDTQYF